Listed below are T cell receptor beta chains from one sample, sequenced in a study of shared clonotypes between healthy human individuals. The protocol was immunoSEQ multiplex PCR, while the TCRdb copy is restricted to in-frame clones and leaves out a portion. The table has 1.5 million to 2.5 million clones, about 95% seen once. Material: naive CD8+ T cells sorted from blood. The receptors stem from a man between 18 and 35 years old in good health. Each CDR3 is given with its conserved first and last residue. The D gene is left open where the match is weak. Not every row has a clone size; where given, it reads once, few, many or a size class.

J: TRBJ2-7; size: .; V: TRBV6-5; D: TRBD1; CDR3: CASSYSTGQALWEQYF; DNA: TGTGCCAGCAGTTACTCGACGGGACAGGCCCTTTGGGAGCAGTACTTC
J: TRBJ2-5; size: .; V: TRBV11-2; D: .; CDR3: CASSVGGASQETQYF; DNA: TGTGCCAGCAGCGTAGGAGGGGCTTCTCAAGAGACCCAGTACTTC
J: TRBJ2-5; size: .; V: TRBV11-2; D: .; CDR3: CASSLESETQYF; DNA: TGTGCCAGCAGCTTAGAAAGCGAGACCCAGTACTTC
J: TRBJ2-1; size: .; V: TRBV5-1; D: TRBD1; CDR3: CASSFYQGAYNEQFF; DNA: TGCGCCAGCAGCTTCTATCAGGGGGCCTACAATGAGCAGTTCTTC
J: TRBJ1-2; size: .; V: TRBV7-2; D: TRBD1; CDR3: CASSFTGVGYTF; DNA: TGTGCCAGCAGCTTCACAGGGGTTGGCTACACCTTC
J: TRBJ2-7; size: .; V: TRBV5-1; D: TRBD2; CDR3: CASSLRLAGDEQYF; DNA: TGCGCCAGCAGCTTGCGGCTAGCGGGGGACGAGCAGTACTTC
J: TRBJ2-3; size: .; V: TRBV7-9; D: TRBD2; CDR3: CASSTGTSGTTDTQYF; DNA: TGTGCCAGCAGCACCGGGACTAGCGGAACCACAGATACGCAGTATTTT
J: TRBJ2-7; size: .; V: TRBV7-6; D: TRBD1; CDR3: CASSFGTGVFDEQYF; DNA: TGTGCCAGCAGCTTCGGGACAGGGGTTTTCGACGAGCAGTACTTC
J: TRBJ2-5; size: once; V: TRBV5-1; D: .; CDR3: CASSLAWSGGEETQYF; DNA: TGCGCCAGCAGCTTGGCCTGGTCAGGGGGGGAGGAGACCCAGTACTTC
J: TRBJ1-1; size: .; V: TRBV2; D: .; CDR3: CASSEADGNLGNTEAFF; DNA: TGTGCCAGCAGTGAAGCGGACGGAAATTTGGGGAACACTGAAGCTTTCTTT
J: TRBJ2-5; size: .; V: TRBV10-2; D: .; CDR3: CASSERETQYF; DNA: TGCGCCAGCAGTGAGCGAGAGACCCAGTACTTC
J: TRBJ1-3; size: few; V: TRBV30; D: .; CDR3: CAWSRASSSGNTIYF; DNA: TGTGCCTGGAGTCGGGCCAGCAGCTCTGGAAACACCATATATTTT
J: TRBJ2-5; size: .; V: TRBV25-1; D: .; CDR3: CASSERDGLTQETQYF; DNA: TGTGCCAGCAGTGAACGGGACGGCCTGACCCAAGAGACCCAGTACTTC
J: TRBJ2-7; size: .; V: TRBV5-1; D: .; CDR3: CASSFATGSSYEQYF; DNA: TGCGCCAGCAGCTTCGCGACAGGTAGCTCCTACGAGCAGTACTTC
J: TRBJ2-3; size: .; V: TRBV7-9; D: .; CDR3: CASSHSFSTDTQYF; DNA: TGTGCCAGCAGCCATTCGTTTAGCACAGATACGCAGTATTTT
J: TRBJ2-7; size: .; V: TRBV29-1; D: TRBD2; CDR3: CSVEGAAWGGNEQYF; DNA: TGCAGCGTTGAAGGGGCCGCCTGGGGGGGGAACGAGCAGTACTTC
J: TRBJ1-3; size: .; V: TRBV10-1; D: TRBD1; CDR3: CASSPSGTAAPLEYF; DNA: TGCGCCAGCAGTCCCTCCGGGACAGCGGCTCCATTGGAATATTTT
J: TRBJ2-7; size: .; V: TRBV9; D: TRBD2; CDR3: CASSPRWGGSYEQYF; DNA: TGTGCCAGCAGCCCTCGTTGGGGGGGATCCTACGAGCAGTACTTC
J: TRBJ2-4; size: .; V: TRBV25-1; D: .; CDR3: CASMDGGYQYF; DNA: TGTGCCAGCATGGATGGGGGTTATCAGTACTTC
J: TRBJ2-7; size: .; V: TRBV6-5; D: TRBD1; CDR3: CASSAPPGGFYEQYF; DNA: TGTGCCAGCAGCGCCCCCCCAGGGGGCTTTTACGAGCAGTACTTC
J: TRBJ1-3; size: .; V: TRBV6-5; D: TRBD1; CDR3: CASSKQGAWGNTIYF; DNA: TGTGCCAGCAGTAAACAGGGGGCGTGGGGAAACACCATATATTTT
J: TRBJ1-4; size: .; V: TRBV4-1; D: TRBD1; CDR3: CASSGTATNEKLFF; DNA: TGCGCCAGCAGCGGGACAGCAACTAATGAAAAACTGTTTTTT
J: TRBJ2-1; size: .; V: TRBV19; D: .; CDR3: CASSIDSYNEQFF; DNA: TGTGCCAGTAGTATAGACAGCTACAATGAGCAGTTCTTC
J: TRBJ2-7; size: .; V: TRBV19; D: TRBD1; CDR3: CASSPGTGATYEQYF; DNA: TGTGCCAGTAGTCCCGGGACAGGGGCAACCTACGAGCAGTACTTC
J: TRBJ2-1; size: .; V: TRBV28; D: .; CDR3: CASSLQGNHNEQFF; DNA: TGTGCCAGCAGTTTACAGGGGAATCACAATGAGCAGTTCTTC
J: TRBJ2-7; size: .; V: TRBV5-4; D: .; CDR3: CASSGDKFYAKYEQYF; DNA: TGTGCCAGCAGCGGTGACAAGTTTTACGCCAAGTACGAGCAGTACTTC
J: TRBJ1-2; size: .; V: TRBV9; D: TRBD1; CDR3: CASSFPHRGDYGYTF; DNA: TGTGCCAGCAGCTTCCCGCACAGGGGCGACTATGGCTACACCTTC
J: TRBJ2-1; size: .; V: TRBV19; D: TRBD2; CDR3: CASSIGAGAYNEQFF; DNA: TGTGCCAGTAGTATAGGAGCGGGAGCCTACAATGAGCAGTTCTTC
J: TRBJ2-7; size: .; V: TRBV27; D: .; CDR3: CASSLSAGTGAYEQYF; DNA: TGTGCCAGCAGTTTATCGGCCGGGACTGGGGCCTACGAGCAGTACTTC
J: TRBJ1-6; size: .; V: TRBV5-1; D: .; CDR3: CASSLGAGTPLHF; DNA: TGCGCCAGCAGCTTGGGTGCAGGGACACCCCTCCACTTT
J: TRBJ2-5; size: .; V: TRBV5-1; D: .; CDR3: CASSFGGLQYF; DNA: TGCGCCAGCAGCTTCGGGGGGCTTCAGTACTTC
J: TRBJ2-1; size: .; V: TRBV4-1; D: TRBD2; CDR3: CASSQAGLAGNNEQFF; DNA: TGCGCCAGCAGCCAAGCGGGGCTAGCGGGTAACAATGAGCAGTTCTTC
J: TRBJ2-7; size: .; V: TRBV7-2; D: TRBD2; CDR3: CASSSSLGTSYEQYF; DNA: TGTGCCAGCAGCTCCTCCCTCGGGACTAGCTACGAGCAGTACTTC
J: TRBJ2-7; size: once; V: TRBV30; D: .; CDR3: CAWSVGDNEQYF; DNA: TGTGCCTGGAGTGTAGGGGACAACGAGCAGTACTTC
J: TRBJ2-5; size: .; V: TRBV28; D: TRBD2; CDR3: CASSLNPSGGAYQETQYF; DNA: TGTGCCAGCAGTTTAAACCCTAGCGGGGGGGCGTACCAAGAGACCCAGTACTTC